This T cell receptor beta chain was found in a study of glioma-infiltrating T cells after dendritic cell vaccination. The CDR3 runs 13 residues. Trimming removed 4 bases at V and 4 bases at J, with 12 bases between. The germline gives CDR1 SGHDT, CDR2 YYEEEE. The PCR used 60 V beta and 13 J beta primers. Profiling relied on immunoSEQ multiplex PCR, and the TCRdb table lists in-frame clones only, not all of them. In the table there are about 92,000 clones, approximately 84% of which are singletons. Isocitrate dehydrogenase mutation was absent in all glioblastoma patients. The rearrangement links TRBV5-6 to TRBJ2-7; a weak D match, TRBD1 (6 bases). The specimen was blood, collected before dendritic cell vaccination. This sequence originates from a human donor with glioblastoma. The CDR3 loop is CASSTLQGYEQYF. CDR3 DNA sequence: TGTGCCAGCAGCACTCTTCAGGGGTACGAGCAGTACTTC.